This T cell receptor beta chain was recorded in a study of cytomegalovirus exposure and HLA in healthy donors. Study overall: The 110 million or so unique TCR beta sequences, from around 200 million T cells, were found by an earlier analysis.

Notes on the study in general: A few V segments could not be told apart, such as TRBV6-2 and TRBV6-3, and were left out. HLA-A and HLA-B allele assignments for most subjects were reportedly predicted accurately using TCR beta sequences.

This CDR3 region has 15 residues. V dropped 6 bases and J dropped 10; count of bases not matched to a gene: 9. The germline CDR1 and CDR2 sequences are MGHRA and YSYEKL. Both 60 Vbeta primers and 13 Jbeta primers went into the PCR. Method: immunoSEQ multiplex PCR; TCRdb's copy keeps in-frame clones and lacks some. Of hundreds of thousands of clones listed, around 90% are singletons. About this clone: The antigen is unknown.

The origin of this receptor is a woman younger than 35 in good health and CMV-seronegative. This sequence joins TRBV4-1 and TRBJ2-1, with 13 bases aligning to TRBD2. Sequencing used PBMCs. As DNA, the CDR3 is TGCGCCAGCAGAGTGGTCGGACTAGCGGGGGCCGAGCAGTTCTTC. The encoded protein is CASRVVGLAGAEQFF.